The 29 T cell receptor beta chains below come from one sample, sequenced in a study of blood T cells in healthy people across ages. Together with a sample-barcoded 5' primer, a J-beta primer mix was included in a second PCR lasting roughly 6 to 12 cycles. TCRdb independently ran MiXCR on the 5' RACE reads; one entry per CDR3 protein. The sample lists approximately 490,000 distinct CDR3 sequences, nearly 25% seen once, with around 10% in the top ten. The same sample was also studied in work on T cells of mothers and their children.

Sequencing was carried out using blood. These receptors were obtained from a boy under 18 in good health.

There are a few counts of this clonotype. The chain has TRBV12-3 or TRBV12-4 and TRBJ1-2; 7 positions match TRBD1. V dropped 5 bases and J dropped 4; count of bases not matched to a gene: 19. The CDR3 contains 18 residues. The CDR3 nucleotides read TGTGCCAGCAGTGAGACAGGGCTCCCCCTTTCCCCCGCCTATGGCTACACCTTC. This gives the protein CASSETGLPLSPAYGYTF.

This clonotype occurred a few times. This chain joins TRBV28 and TRBJ2-7, with a tentative D call TRBD2 (6 bases). The V end lost 3 bases, the J end lost 5 bases, and 14 bases lay between the germline ends. The CDR3 length is 14 residues. Per germline, CDR1 MDHEN and CDR2 SYDVKM. Written as DNA, the CDR3 is TGTGCCAGCAGTTTGCCCTCTAGGACTAACGAGCAGTACTTC. Its protein is CASSLPSRTNEQYF.

This chain joins TRBV20-1 and TRBJ1-2; 9 nucleotides align to TRBD1. The CDR3 loop spans 14 amino acids. The germline CDR1 and CDR2 sequences are DFQATT and SNEGSKA (reference sequence). J lost 7 bases, V lost 6 bases, and 12 bases had no gene match. For the CDR3, the DNA is TGCAGTGCGGGGGGACAGGGAGGATCGCGTGGCTACACCTTC. Encoded protein: CSAGGQGGSRGYTF.

The chain combines TRBV5-6 with TRBJ1-2, with TRBD1 matching 7 bases. With 5 bases clipped from V and 4 bases from J, the junction kept 17 bases outside the gene matches. This CDR3 has 17 residues. Germline loops: CDR1 SGHDT, CDR2 YYEEEE. The CDR3, as DNA: TGTGCCAGCAGTCTGAGGGGGCAGGGAGGGCTCGGCTATGGCTACACCTTC. Translation gives CASSLRGQGGLGYGYTF.

The chain combines TRBV20-1 with TRBJ1-5; D remains ambiguous. CDR1 DFQATT and CDR2 SNEGSKA come from the germline V gene (reference sequence). V dropped 3 bases and J dropped 2 bases, with 11 bases sitting between them. CDR3 size: 14 residues. CDR3 sequence (DNA): TGCAGTGCTAGTGGAGGGAGCGGCAATCAGCCCCAGCATTTT. Its translation is CSASGGSGNQPQHF.

This clonotype was recorded a few times. The chain is built from TRBV5-1 and TRBJ2-5; 8 nucleotides line up with TRBD1. The J call could be wrong; TRBJ2-7 is a better fit for the DNA end. Germline CDR1 is SGHRS and CDR2 is YFSETQ. The CDR3 extends over 14 amino acids. Here the CDR3 DNA reads TGCGCCAGCAGTCCAGGGGGCTCCTGGGACGAGCAGTACTTC. Its protein is CASSPGGSWDEQYF.

The rearrangement links TRBV3-1 to TRBJ2-3; D is uncertain. This CDR3 contains 18 residues. V was shortened by 0 bases and J by 0 bases, with 16 bases between the two germline ends. The V gene's germline CDR1 is LGHDT and CDR2 YNNKEL (reference sequence). CDR3 loop: CASSQESSTHVSTDTQYF. The CDR3 DNA sequence: TGTGCCAGCAGCCAAGAGTCGTCGACGCACGTTAGCACAGATACGCAGTATTTT.

The chain uses TRBV3-1 and TRBJ2-5; possibly TRBD2 for D (6 bases). The J call may be wrong; the DNA end is better matched by TRBJ2-1. The CDR3 length is 16 residues. Germline values: CDR1 LGHDT, CDR2 YNNKEL (reference sequence). CDR3 residues: CASSQDRLVRDNEQFF. Written as DNA, the CDR3 is TGTGCCAGCAGCCAGGATCGACTAGTCCGGGACAATGAGCAGTTCTTC.

This clonotype was seen more than once but under ten times. The junction does not match germline at one end; this may be a read error. This sequence joins TRBV10-3 and TRBJ2-5; possibly TRBD2 for D (5 bases). The CDR3 runs 14 residues. Germline CDR1 ENHRY, CDR2 SYGVKD. The CDR3 here is CATSPPSGSGTQYF. Here the CDR3 DNA reads TGTGCCACCAGTCCTCCCAGCGGCTCGGGGACCCAGTACTTC.

Points on this clonotype: The junction departs from the called germline gene at one end, perhaps through a read error. The J gene is TRBJ2-5, the V gene TRBV28; perhaps TRBD1 as D (5 bases). From germline, CDR1 is MDHEN and CDR2 SYDVKM. The CDR3 length is 14 residues. The CDR3 region has the DNA TGTGCCAGCAGTTGGGGCAGGGAAGGGTTGGCGCAGATCTTC. Its protein product is CASSWGREGLAQIF.

The chain couples TRBV5-1 to TRBJ2-3; either TRBD1 or TRBD2 may fit D (5 bases each). Trimming pared 0 bases from V and 1 base from J, leaving 9 bases between. The CDR3 is 15 amino acids. Germline assignment: CDR1 SGHRS and CDR2 YFSETQ. The CDR3 reads CASSLDGAGTDTQYF. DNA of the CDR3: TGCGCCAGCAGCTTGGACGGGGCCGGCACAGATACGCAGTATTTT.

This clonotype was found a few times. The limits of the CDR3 on the DNA are not certain, so only TCRdb's listed CDR3 is given. The V and J genes are TRBV9 and TRBJ1-1; the D call in the table, TRBD1, was not verified against the DNA. In germline, CDR1 is SGDLS, CDR2 YYNGEE. The CDR3 length is 14 residues, termini included. CDR3 sequence reads: CASSVAPGNTEASF.

This clonotype was seen a few times. The junction differs from germline at one of its ends, possibly a read error. The gene calls are TRBV7-9 and TRBJ1-4, with D unclear. Per the germline V gene, CDR1 is SEHNR and CDR2 is FQNEAQ (reference sequence). The CDR3 is made up of 14 amino acids. Here the CDR3 DNA reads TGTGCCAGCAGCTTAGCGGTCATTAATGAAAAACTGTCTTTT. It codes for CASSLAVINEKLSF.

This clonotype has more than one count but fewer than ten. The gene calls are TRBV2 and TRBJ1-2; TRBD1 matches 8 bases. V lost 6 bases and J lost 4; bases outside the gene matches: 4. The CDR3 runs to 13 residues. CDR1 and CDR2 from the germline V gene are SNHLY and FYNNEI. Here the CDR3 DNA reads TGTGCCAGCAGGGGACAGGATTCCTATGGCTACACCTTC. It translates to CASRGQDSYGYTF.

In its sample, this clonotype was seen a few times. This rearrangement joins TRBV7-8 to TRBJ2-5; no reliable D call. This CDR3 is built from 13 residues. The V gene's germline CDR1 is SGHVS and CDR2 FQNEAQ. V was cut by 4 bases and J by 2 bases, with 8 bases left in between. The DNA of the CDR3 is TGTGCCAGCAGCTCTAGGGCTCAAGAGACCCAGTACTTC. It specifies CASSSRAQETQYF. The full variable domain, rest sourced from reference TRBV7-8 and TRBJ2-5, is GAGVSQSPRYKVAKRGQDVALRCDPISGHVSLFWYQQALGQGPEFLTYFQNEAQLDKSGLPSDRFFAERPEGSVSTLKIQRTQQEDSAVYLCASSSRAQETQYFGPGTRLLVL.

This clonotype has just a few counts. The CDR3 protein is CAKPGGTVATQSSYNEQFF. The CDR3 DNA sequence: TGTGCTAAACCAGGGGGGACCGTAGCGACCCAGAGCTCCTACAATGAGCAGTTCTTC. The chain combines TRBV12-5 with TRBJ2-1; possibly TRBD1 for D (7 bases). Germline CDR1 LGHNT, CDR2 FRNRAP. The CDR3 contains 19 residues. Trimming removed 10 bases at V and 0 bases at J, with 28 bases between.

The rearrangement links TRBV29-1 to TRBJ2-1; 10 bases agree with TRBD2. The V gene's germline CDR1 is SQVTM and CDR2 ANQGSEA. This CDR3 has 18 amino acids. Trimming took 5 bases from V and 4 from J; bases not matched to a gene: 17. The CDR3 sequence: CSVPSGGSISGRYNEQFF. The DNA of the CDR3 is TGCAGCGTTCCCTCGGGGGGGTCAATTAGCGGGAGGTACAATGAGCAGTTCTTC.

The V gene is TRBV7-3, the J gene TRBJ2-3, with 8 bases aligning to TRBD2. J gave up 4 bases and V 7 bases, and 7 bases lay outside the gene matches. Germline V gene sequence: CDR1 SGHTA, CDR2 FQGTGA. The CDR3 is made up of 14 amino acids. The CDR3 region is CASTRGGPSDTQYF. In DNA form, the CDR3 reads TGTGCCAGCACCCGGGGGGGTCCCTCAGATACGCAGTATTTT. Using reference TRBV7-3 and TRBJ2-3 for the parts outside the CDR3, the full variable domain is GAGVSQTPSNKVTEKGKYVELRCDPISGHTALYWYRQSLGQGPEFLIYFQGTGAADDSGLPNDRFFAVRPEGSVSTLKIQRTERGDSAVYLCASTRGGPSDTQYFGPGTRLTVL.

V usage is TRBV7-3 and J usage is TRBJ2-3; D remains unclear. V was pared by 0 bases and J by 2 bases, with 12 bases between. Germline CDR1 reads SGHTA; CDR2 reads FQGTGA. The length of the CDR3 is 16 residues. The CDR3 DNA follows: TGTGCCAGCAGCTTAACCCCCGGTCCCCCCACAGATACGCAGTATTTT. This encodes CASSLTPGPPTDTQYF. Based on the CDR3 plus reference TRBV7-3 and TRBJ2-3, the full variable domain is GAGVSQTPSNKVTEKGKYVELRCDPISGHTALYWYRQSLGQGPEFLIYFQGTGAADDSGLPNDRFFAVRPEGSVSTLKIQRTERGDSAVYLCASSLTPGPPTDTQYFGPGTRLTVL.

The chain is built from TRBV29-1 and TRBJ2-5; 8 bases fit TRBD2. The assigned J gene may be wrong: the sequence end matches TRBJ2-7 better. The germline gives CDR1 SQVTM, CDR2 ANQGSEA. The CDR3 extends over 12 amino acids. CDR3 nucleotide sequence: TGCAGCGCCCGGGAGGGATCCTACGAGCAGTACTTC. Translation gives CSAREGSYEQYF.

The CDR3 reads CASSLDRGATDTQYF. The CDR3 nucleotides are TGTGCCAGCAGTTTAGACAGGGGAGCCACAGATACGCAGTATTTT. The chain links TRBV12-3 or TRBV12-4 to TRBJ2-3; 7 nucleotides line up with TRBD1. The CDR3 is 15 residues long. V lost 1 base and J lost 2; bases outside the gene matches: 3.

For this clonotype: The junction shows a germline mismatch at one end, possibly a read error. The chain combines TRBV20-1 with TRBJ2-5; D unclear. The CDR3 contains 10 residues. Germline-derived CDR1 and CDR2 are DFQATT and SNEGSKA (reference sequence). The CDR3 region has the DNA TGCAGCGCTAGTGTGGAGACCCAGTACTTC. Translated, it gives CSASVETQYF.

The chain has TRBV28 and TRBJ2-5; maybe TRBD2 (5 bases). The DNA end favors TRBJ2-7, so the J call may be wrong. The CDR3 is 11 amino acids. Germline assignment: CDR1 MDHEN and CDR2 SYDVKM. The CDR3 region is CASRDYYEQYF. In DNA, the CDR3 is TGTGCCAGCAGAGACTATTACGAGCAGTACTTC.

V is TRBV7-9 and J is TRBJ2-2; D unresolved. The CDR3 covers 17 residues. Germline V CDR1 and CDR2: SEHNR, FQNEAQ (reference sequence). V lost 1 base and J lost 7, with 19 bases in between. The CDR3 DNA is TGTGCCAGCAGCTTAGGCGCCGCCGTTCATCTACTCGGGGAGCTGTTTTTT. Its translation: CASSLGAAVHLLGELFF.

This clonotype came up a few times. V and J are TRBV29-1 and TRBJ1-1; no clear D gene. Trimming pared 7 bases from V and 1 base from J, leaving 13 bases between. The CDR3 sequence is 13 residues long. The V gene's germline CDR1 is SQVTM and CDR2 ANQGSEA. CDR3 residues: CSARTPRNTEAFF. DNA for the CDR3: TGCAGCGCCCGGACCCCGCGGAACACTGAAGCTTTCTTT.

This clonotype has only a few counts. The chain recombines TRBV20-1 with TRBJ1-5; D remains unclear. Germline-derived CDR1 and CDR2 are DFQATT and SNEGSKA (reference sequence). CDR3 length: 12 residues. V was cut by 0 bases and J by 5 bases, with 5 bases left in between. The CDR3 reads CSARDTYQPQHF. The CDR3 bases are TGCAGTGCTAGAGACACCTATCAGCCCCAGCATTTT.

V gene TRBV27 combines with J gene TRBJ2-5, with 9 bases fitting TRBD2. The V gene's germline CDR1 is MNHEY and CDR2 SMNVEV (reference sequence). The CDR3 is 17 amino acids. Trimming removed 4 bases from V and 0 bases from J; junction bases left unmatched: 9. The CDR3 loop reads CASSSYSGGQYQETQYF. CDR3 coding DNA: TGTGCCAGCAGTTCGTATAGCGGGGGTCAGTACCAAGAGACCCAGTACTTC.

Concerning this clonotype itself: This may stem from a read error, because a much larger clone lies one nucleotide away. V gene TRBV5-5 combines with J gene TRBJ2-5, with no clear D. CDR3 length: 13 amino acids. The germline CDR1 and CDR2 sequences are SGHKS and YYEKEE (reference sequence). In DNA, the CDR3 is TGTGCCAGCAGCCGGGCCTTCCAAGAGATCCAGTACTTC. As protein: CASSRAFQEIQYF.

The chain joins TRBV28 to TRBJ1-5; 9 nucleotides align to TRBD1. The V gene's germline CDR1 is MDHEN and CDR2 SYDVKM. The ends lost 3 bases at V and 7 bases at J; junction bases unmatched: 7. This CDR3 contains 15 residues. As DNA, the CDR3 is TGTGCCAGCAGTTTGTCCGGGACAGGGACCCAGCCCCAGCATTTT. This gives the protein CASSLSGTGTQPQHF. The full variable domain, in which reference TRBV28 and TRBJ1-5 provide the parts outside the CDR3, is DVKVTQSSRYLVKRTGEKVFLECVQDMDHENMFWYRQDPGLGLRLIYFSYDVKMKEKGDIPEGYSVSREKKERFSLILESASTNQTSMYLCASSLSGTGTQPQHFGDGTRLSIL.